The rows below give T cell receptor beta chains drawn from one sample of a study of blood T cell repertoires in COVID-19. Profiled with immunoSEQ multiplex PCR; TCRdb holds only in-frame clones, not every one. The sample consists of about 270,000 clones, more than 70% of them appearing once. The sample consisted of peripheral blood. Every receptor here comes from a woman between 18 and 29 years old with acute or convalescent COVID-19. CDR3s include the opening cysteine and the closing phenylalanine or tryptophan. The order of the fields is V gene, J gene, CDR3 protein.

>TRBV25-1|TRBJ2-7
CASSEYPPGQDYYEQYF
>TRBV19|TRBJ2-3
CASSQREGGDTQYF
>TRBV18|TRBJ1-1
CASSPRTGVLAEAFF
>TRBV19|TRBJ2-1
CASSFMGLQFF
>TRBV14|TRBJ1-2
CASSQDPTGYGYTF
>TRBV6-2/TRBV6-3|TRBJ2-1
CASSPLGLAMNEQFF
>TRBV3-1/TRBV3-2|TRBJ1-2
CASSLLSGSDYGYTF
>TRBV7-2|TRBJ2-7
CASSSSGVSYEQYF
>TRBV19|TRBJ2-5
CASSPSAPAETQYF
>TRBV28|TRBJ2-1
CASSLGGRVNEQFF
>TRBV6-6|TRBJ1-5
CASTLRQLNQPQHF
>TRBV19|TRBJ2-1
CASSIRDRVFDEQFF
>TRBV5-1|TRBJ1-2
CASSLGGQGPYGYTF
>TRBV11-2|TRBJ2-1
CASSLLGALFGNEQFF
>TRBV9|TRBJ2-5
CASSVDLAEETQYF
>TRBV7-2|TRBJ2-2
CASSNRRRGHPKNTGELFF
>TRBV28|TRBJ2-6
CASSLQFSGANVLTF
>TRBV14|TRBJ1-2
CASSPPVRANYGYTF
>TRBV19|TRBJ2-1
CASSPTSISYNEQFF
>TRBV19|TRBJ2-7
CASSIDLRGSYEQYF
>TRBV2|TRBJ1-1
CASSGTGGTEAFF
>TRBV3-1/TRBV3-2|TRBJ1-5
CASSHLGGNQPQHF
>TRBV28|TRBJ1-1
CASSPPDRAGEAFF
>TRBV30|TRBJ1-1
CAWNQGMAEAFF
>TRBV7-3|TRBJ2-1
CASSLGSGRKNEQFF
>TRBV7-2|TRBJ2-5
CASSLVPGIGKETQYF
>TRBV9|TRBJ2-7
CASSLRDRGRGGEQYF
>TRBV11-2|TRBJ2-7
CASSLGGMGSYEQYF
>TRBV28|TRBJ2-7
CASTPTGDRGLYEQYF
>TRBV15|TRBJ1-1
CATRYIQNTEAFF